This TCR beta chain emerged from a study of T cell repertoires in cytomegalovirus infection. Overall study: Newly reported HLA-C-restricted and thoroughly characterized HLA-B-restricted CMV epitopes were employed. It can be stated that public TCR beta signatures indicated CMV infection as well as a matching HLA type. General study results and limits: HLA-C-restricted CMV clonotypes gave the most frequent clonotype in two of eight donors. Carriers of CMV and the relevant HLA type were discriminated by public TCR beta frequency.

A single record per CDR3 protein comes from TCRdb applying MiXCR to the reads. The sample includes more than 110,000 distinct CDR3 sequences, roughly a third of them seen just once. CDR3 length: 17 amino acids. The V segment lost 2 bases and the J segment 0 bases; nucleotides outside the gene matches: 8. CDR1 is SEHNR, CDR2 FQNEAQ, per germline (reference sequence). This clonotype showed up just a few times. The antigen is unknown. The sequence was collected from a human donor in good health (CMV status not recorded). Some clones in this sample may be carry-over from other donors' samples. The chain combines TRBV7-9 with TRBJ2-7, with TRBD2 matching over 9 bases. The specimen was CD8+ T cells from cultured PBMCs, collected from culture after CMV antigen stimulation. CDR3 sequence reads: CASSLPSSGGPSYEQYF. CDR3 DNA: TGTGCCAGCAGCTTACCGTCGAGCGGGGGGCCCTCCTACGAGCAGTACTTC.